Each of the 8 T cell receptor beta chains below was sequenced from the same sample in a study of spatial heterogeneity in lung cancer. Time point meaning: sample taken at primary tumor resection. From the 5' RACE reads, TCRdb called clonotypes with MiXCR, one entry per CDR3 protein. Among about 44,000 distinct CDR3 sequences listed, roughly 13% were seen once. Specimen: PBMCs, collected at surgery. Receptors originate from a male donor with early-stage non-small cell lung cancer.

This clonotype was observed at least ten times. This chain connects TRBV12-3 or TRBV12-4 to TRBJ1-2, with 7 nucleotides matching TRBD1. Trimming cost V 8 bases and J 2 bases; bases outside gene matches: 8. The CDR3 has 14 amino acids. The CDR3 is CASVRGQPNYGYTF. As DNA, the CDR3 is TGTGCCAGCGTGAGGGGGCAGCCAAACTATGGCTACACCTTC.

This clonotype has a handful of counts. The genes are TRBV11-1 and TRBJ1-1, with D maybe TRBD1 (6 bases). The V gene lost 5 bases and the J gene lost 5 bases, with 9 bases spanning the gap. The CDR3 consists of 12 residues. Per germline, CDR1 SGHAT and CDR2 FQDESV (reference sequence). CDR3 region: CASSAQGTEAFF. CDR3 coding DNA: TGTGCCAGCAGCGCACAGGGAACTGAAGCTTTCTTT.

This clonotype was observed at least ten times. This chain links TRBV7-2 with TRBJ1-5, with D maybe TRBD1 (5 bases). V shed 5 bases and J shed 7 bases, with 18 bases lying between them. The CDR3 has 15 amino acids. Germline V gives CDR1 SGHTA, CDR2 FQGNSA. The CDR3 loop reads CASSPRAGQEQPQHF. Written as DNA, the CDR3 is TGTGCCAGCAGCCCCCGGGCGGGGCAGGAACAGCCCCAGCATTTT. The full variable domain, its missing parts supplied by reference TRBV7-2 and TRBJ1-5, is GAGVSQSPSNKVTEKGKDVELRCDPISGHTALYWYRQSLGQGLEFLIYFQGNSAPDKSGLPSDRFSAERTGGSVSTLTIQRTQQEDSAVYLCASSPRAGQEQPQHFGDGTRLSIL.

The chain links TRBV19 to TRBJ1-5; D is possibly TRBD1 (5 bases). The CDR3 runs 13 residues. CDR1 and CDR2 from the germline V gene are LNHDA and SQIVND (reference sequence). Deletions cut 1 base from V and 4 bases from J, with 5 bases between. CDR3 residues: CASSIGQNQPQHF. As DNA, the CDR3 is TGTGCCAGTAGTATAGGACAGAATCAGCCCCAGCATTTT.

The table lists this clonotype with a few counts. This chain links TRBV2 with TRBJ1-5; no reliable D call. V lost 4 bases and J 6 bases, leaving 16 bases between the germline ends. CDR1 SNHLY and CDR2 FYNNEI come from the germline V gene. CDR3 length: 15 residues. DNA of the CDR3: TGTGCCAGCAGTGTCGACCGATCTTTGGGTCAGCCCCAGCATTTT. It yields the protein CASSVDRSLGQPQHF.

This clonotype was detected only a few times. The J gene is TRBJ1-5, the V gene TRBV18; D may be TRBD1 (5 bases). CDR3 length: 15 residues. Germline V CDR1 and CDR2: KGHSH, LQKENI. Trimming pared 6 bases from V and 0 bases from J, leaving 12 bases between. DNA of the CDR3: TGTGCCAGCTCCTCCCGGGGGGTTAGCAATCAGCCCCAGCATTTT. This encodes CASSSRGVSNQPQHF.

Concerning this clonotype itself: This clone may be a read error of a much larger clone one base away. This sequence joins TRBV20-1 and TRBJ2-3; D gene uncertain. Per germline, CDR1 DFQATT and CDR2 SNEGSKA (reference sequence). The CDR3 covers 12 residues. V lost 8 bases and J 0 bases, leaving 9 bases between the germline ends. The CDR3 region is CSCVPSTDTQYF. CDR3 nucleotides: TGCAGTTGCGTACCCAGCACAGATACGCAGTATTTT.

This clonotype occurred many times. This chain links TRBV29-1 with TRBJ2-3; D not certain. Germline V gene data show CDR1 as SQVTM and CDR2 as ANQGSEA. The germline V and J ends were trimmed by 2 bases and 1 base, with 7 bases remaining between them. The CDR3 is 13 amino acids. This CDR3 is CSVEWKGTDTQYF. CDR3 coding DNA: TGCAGCGTTGAATGGAAGGGCACAGATACGCAGTATTTT.